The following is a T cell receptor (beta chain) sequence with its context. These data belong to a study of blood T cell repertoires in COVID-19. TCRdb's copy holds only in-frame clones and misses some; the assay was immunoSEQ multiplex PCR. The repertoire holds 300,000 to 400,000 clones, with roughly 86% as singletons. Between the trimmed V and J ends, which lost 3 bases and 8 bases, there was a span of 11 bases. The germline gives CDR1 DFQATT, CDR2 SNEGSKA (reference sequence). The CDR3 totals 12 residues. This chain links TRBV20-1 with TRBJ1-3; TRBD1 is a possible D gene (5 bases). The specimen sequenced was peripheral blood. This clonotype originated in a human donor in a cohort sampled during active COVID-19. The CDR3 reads CSASRREDTIYF. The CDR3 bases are TGCAGTGCTAGTCGCAGGGAGGACACCATATATTTT.